One and the same sample provided the 11 T cell receptor beta chains below, sequenced in a study of PD-1 blockade in classical Hodgkin lymphoma. Time point of the sample: newly diagnosed, previously untreated cHL patient sample. Thawed PBMCs underwent magnetic negative selection to yield purified CD4+ T cells. Repertoires were generated with immunoSEQ multiplex PCR, while TCRdb's copy carries only in-frame clones and drops some. The profile shows 22,000 or so clones, roughly 89% of them singletons. The sample was CD4+ T cells from blood. These receptors were collected from a human donor with classical Hodgkin lymphoma.

The V and J genes are TRBV21-1 and TRBJ1-2; the table gives TRBD1 as D, unverified against the DNA. TRBV21-1 corresponds to a pseudogene. CDR3 length: 15 amino acids. CDR3 sequence reads: CASSKEGTGDYGYTF. CDR3 nucleotides: TGTGCCAGCAGCAAAGAGGGGACAGGGGACTATGGCTACACCTTC.

The rearrangement joins TRBV6-5 to TRBJ2-7; TRBD1 matches at 8 bases. V shed 2 bases and J 6 bases; nucleotides not matched to a gene: 6. The CDR3 sequence is 14 residues long. CDR1 is MNHEY, CDR2 SVGAGI, per germline. This CDR3 is CASSYAGGSPEQYF. The CDR3 bases are TGTGCCAGCAGTTACGCAGGGGGCTCCCCCGAGCAGTACTTC.

The chain combines TRBV4-3 with TRBJ2-1, with D maybe TRBD2 (6 bases). Germline V CDR1 and CDR2: LGHNA, YSLEER. CDR3 length: 16 residues. V was pared by 1 base and J by 5 bases, with 15 bases between. The CDR3: CASSQVGTSTHNEQFF. The CDR3 bases are TGCGCCAGCAGCCAAGTAGGAACTAGCACCCACAATGAGCAGTTCTTC.

The rearrangement uses TRBV30 and TRBJ1-5; D ambiguous. Deletions cut 1 base from V and 6 bases from J, with 10 bases between. Germline V gene lookup returns CDR1 GTSNPN and CDR2 SVGIG (reference sequence). The length of the CDR3 is 13 residues. CDR3 sequence: CAWSDGFVQPQHF. CDR3 sequence (DNA): TGTGCCTGGAGTGACGGATTCGTTCAGCCCCAGCATTTT.

The gene calls are TRBV18 and TRBJ2-3, with D unclear. Germline V gene lookup returns CDR1 KGHSH and CDR2 LQKENI. The CDR3 is 13 amino acids. V gave up 1 base and J gave up 4 bases, with 6 bases separating them. This CDR3 reads CASSPLASDTQYF. Written as DNA, the CDR3 is TGTGCCAGCTCACCACTAGCTTCAGATACGCAGTATTTT.

V is TRBV30 and J is TRBJ1-2, with no clear D. V was cut by 3 bases and J by 8 bases, with 13 bases left in between. Germline CDR1 GTSNPN, CDR2 SVGIG (reference sequence). This CDR3 has 12 amino acids. CDR3 DNA: TGTGCCTGGAGCCCCCTGGGTCCGGGCTACACCTTC. Translating gives CAWSPLGPGYTF. The full variable domain, in which reference TRBV30 and TRBJ1-2 provide the parts outside the CDR3, is SQTIHQWPATLVQPVGSPLSLECTVEGTSNPNLYWYRQAAGRGLQLLFYSVGIGQISSEVPQNLSASRPQDRQFILSSKKLLLSDSGFYLCAWSPLGPGYTFGSGTRLTVV.

The J gene is TRBJ1-3, the V gene TRBV9, with unresolved D. Germline values: CDR1 SGDLS, CDR2 YYNGEE. The CDR3 consists of 16 residues. V was shortened by 4 bases and J by 2 bases, with 16 bases between the two germline ends. The CDR3 loop reads CASSLADTAPGNTIYF. Here the CDR3 DNA reads TGTGCCAGCAGCTTAGCAGACACCGCTCCTGGAAACACCATATATTTT.

The chain has TRBV5-8 and TRBJ1-1, with 8 nucleotides matching TRBD1. Germline lookup yields CDR1 SGHTS and CDR2 YDEGEE. With V trimmed by 4 bases and J by 2 bases, 7 bases remained unmatched. The CDR3 covers 15 residues. The CDR3 here is CASSGGDRSNTEAFF. CDR3 DNA: TGTGCCAGCAGCGGCGGGGACAGGTCAAACACTGAAGCTTTCTTT.

The chain is built from TRBV27 and TRBJ2-7; D might be TRBD2 (5 bases). In germline, CDR1 is MNHEY, CDR2 SMNVEV (reference sequence). The germline V and J ends were trimmed by 0 bases and 4 bases, with 7 bases remaining between them. CDR3 length: 13 residues. CDR3 protein: CASSLSAGYEQYF. CDR3 nucleotide sequence: TGTGCCAGCAGTTTATCGGCGGGTTACGAGCAGTACTTC.

The chain recombines TRBV30 with TRBJ1-1, with 8 bases matching TRBD1. CDR1 and CDR2 (germline): GTSNPN, SVGIG (reference sequence). The CDR3 runs to 15 residues. Losses at the gene ends were 1 base for V and 4 bases for J; bases not matched to a gene: 8. The chain's CDR3 is CAWSGNRGKVTEAFF. The CDR3 DNA reads TGTGCCTGGAGTGGTAACAGGGGGAAGGTCACTGAAGCTTTCTTT.

The genes are TRBV5-1 and TRBJ1-1; D is undetermined. Germline CDR1 and CDR2: SGHRS and YFSETQ. The CDR3 length is 14 residues. V lost 1 base and J lost 6, with 13 bases in between. The CDR3 loop is CASSLTGSSPEAFF. CDR3 coding DNA: TGCGCCAGCAGCTTGACTGGGTCTAGCCCTGAAGCTTTCTTT.